Shown below are 23 T cell receptor beta chains from a single sample sequenced in a study of blood T cell repertoires in COVID-19. Only in-frame clones appear in the TCRdb table, and some are missing; sequencing was by immunoSEQ multiplex PCR. Among approximately 61,000 clones listed, around 88% were seen once. The specimen was peripheral blood. These receptors all stem from a woman aged 80 or over with active COVID-19.

J is TRBJ1-2 and V is TRBV30, with D unclear. In germline, CDR1 is GTSNPN, CDR2 SVGIG (reference sequence). The CDR3 is 13 residues long. V lost 5 bases and J 4 bases, leaving 14 bases between the germline ends. The CDR3 nucleotides read TGTGCCTGGGATACGCGATTAGCCTATGGCTACACCTTC. Its protein is CAWDTRLAYGYTF.

This chain connects TRBV19 to TRBJ1-1; tentative D call: TRBD1 (5 bases). The CDR3 runs to 13 residues. From germline, CDR1 is LNHDA and CDR2 SQIVND (reference sequence). Deletions cut 7 bases from V and 5 bases from J, with 14 bases between. The CDR3 DNA reads TGTGCCAGTAAATTACAGGAGTGGACTGAAGCTTTCTTT. Encoded protein: CASKLQEWTEAFF.

The chain is built from TRBV19 and TRBJ2-5; D is undetermined. Deletions cut 2 bases from V and 5 bases from J, with 12 bases between. Germline loops: CDR1 LNHDA, CDR2 SQIVND (reference sequence). There are 14 residues in the CDR3. The CDR3 loop reads CASSIRGLVETQYF. DNA of the CDR3: TGTGCCAGTAGTATACGAGGCCTAGTGGAGACCCAGTACTTC.

This chain links TRBV20-1 with TRBJ2-7, with D possibly TRBD2 on 5 matching bases. CDR3 size: 11 residues. V was shortened by 6 bases and J by 3 bases, with 9 bases between the two germline ends. The germline V gene encodes CDR1 DFQATT and CDR2 SNEGSKA (reference sequence). Here the CDR3 reads CSASRGYEQYF. CDR3 DNA sequence: TGCAGTGCGAGCCGGGGCTACGAGCAGTACTTC.

This sequence joins TRBV7-2 and TRBJ2-6, with a tentative D call TRBD1 (6 bases). Trimming cost V 1 base and J 0 bases, with 16 bases left between them. The CDR3 contains 19 residues. Germline CDR1 and CDR2: SGHTA and FQGNSA. CDR3 residues: CASSLVRGMGHSGANVLTF. CDR3 sequence (DNA): TGTGCCAGCAGCTTAGTAAGGGGGATGGGGCACTCTGGGGCCAACGTCCTGACTTTC.

Here the CDR3 reads CASSLGQGAYEQYF. The CDR3, as DNA: TGTGCCAGCAGTTTGGGACAGGGGGCCTACGAGCAGTACTTC. The J gene is TRBJ2-7, the V gene TRBV6-6, with TRBD1 matching 11 bases. Trimming removed 4 bases from V and 2 bases from J; junction bases left unmatched: 1. The CDR3 runs to 14 residues. Germline loops: CDR1 MNHNY, CDR2 SVGAGI (reference sequence).

The chain links TRBV19 to TRBJ2-5, with 9 bases matching TRBD1. The trim removed 5 bases at V and 5 bases at J, leaving 6 bases unmatched. CDR1 is LNHDA and CDR2 is SQIVND in the germline V gene (reference sequence). There are 14 residues in the CDR3. CDR3 DNA sequence: TGTGCCAGTAGTTTTACAGGGGGCGGGGAGACCCAGTACTTC. It yields the protein CASSFTGGGETQYF.

About this clone itself: Other DNA variants within this sample encode the same CDR3. The chain is built from TRBV6-2 or TRBV6-3 and TRBJ2-1; D is perhaps TRBD1 (7 bases). Trimming cost V 2 bases and J 5 bases, with 22 bases left between them. This CDR3 has 18 amino acids. The germline gives CDR1 MNHEY, CDR2 SVGEGT. CDR3 in amino acids: CASSYGGSRGLTNNEQFF. Here the CDR3 DNA reads TGTGCCAGCAGTTACGGAGGGAGTAGGGGGCTAACGAACAATGAGCAGTTCTTC.

The chain links TRBV6-6 to TRBJ1-2; D not resolved. Between the trimmed V and J ends, which lost 6 bases and 2 bases, there was a span of 16 bases. Looked up from germline, CDR1 is MNHNY and CDR2 is SVGAGI (reference sequence). CDR3 size: 15 residues. The CDR3 nucleotides read TGTGCCAGCAGCCTTGGGTCGGGTTCCAACTATGGCTACACCTTC. It is translated as CASSLGSGSNYGYTF.

The chain has TRBV11-2 and TRBJ1-2; D is possibly TRBD1 (6 bases). Deletions cut 3 bases from V and 4 bases from J, with 9 bases between. Germline CDR1 reads SGHAT; CDR2 reads FQNNGV. The CDR3 totals 13 residues. CDR3 sequence: CASSLGGLYGYTF. CDR3 in DNA: TGTGCCAGCAGCTTGGGGGGGCTCTATGGCTACACCTTC.

V and J are TRBV5-1 and TRBJ1-1, with 7 bases matching TRBD1. The germline V gene has CDR1 SGHRS and CDR2 YFSETQ. V lost 8 bases, J lost 0 bases, and 10 bases stayed unmatched. The CDR3 spans 15 residues. CDR3 protein: CASQQGGTMNTEAFF. CDR3 nucleotides: TGCGCCAGTCAGCAAGGGGGCACCATGAACACTGAAGCTTTCTTT.

The chain employs TRBV7-3 and TRBJ2-3; a possible D gene is TRBD2 (5 bases). The CDR3 runs 12 residues. The V gene's germline CDR1 is SGHTA and CDR2 FQGTGA. Trimming took off 4 bases at V and 3 bases at J, with 5 bases between the two ends. DNA for the CDR3: TGTGCCAGCAGCTCGGGGACAGATACGCAGTATTTT. This codes for CASSSGTDTQYF.

The chain is built from TRBV7-9 and TRBJ2-2; D not resolved. V was clipped by 1 base and J by 4 bases, with 7 bases between them. Per germline, CDR1 SEHNR and CDR2 FQNEAQ (reference sequence). CDR3 length: 14 amino acids. CDR3 bases: TGTGCCAGCAGCTTAGGCAGGTTCACCGGGGAGCTGTTTTTT. Protein sequence: CASSLGRFTGELFF.

The chain links TRBV7-9 to TRBJ2-3, with 10 bases aligning to TRBD2. CDR3 length: 16 amino acids. CDR1 and CDR2 from the germline V gene are SEHNR and FQNEAQ (reference sequence). V lost 4 bases and J lost 6; bases outside the gene matches: 10. The DNA of the CDR3 is TGTGCCAGCAGCTCTATCATTAGCGGGGGGAAGGATACGCAGTATTTT. It specifies CASSSIISGGKDTQYF.

This chain joins TRBV28 and TRBJ2-7; the D gene is possibly TRBD2 (6 bases). Germline-derived CDR1 and CDR2 are MDHEN and SYDVKM. V lost 5 bases, J lost 4 bases, and 15 bases lay in between. This CDR3 is built from 14 residues. CDR3 sequence (DNA): TGTGCCAGCAGTACCCGGACTACGGGGTACGAGCAGTACTTC. It yields the protein CASSTRTTGYEQYF. The full variable domain, rest sourced from reference TRBV28 and TRBJ2-7, is DVKVTQSSRYLVKRTGEKVFLECVQDMDHENMFWYRQDPGLGLRLIYFSYDVKMKEKGDIPEGYSVSREKKERFSLILESASTNQTSMYLCASSTRTTGYEQYFGPGTRLTVT.

The V and J genes are TRBV9 and TRBJ2-7; D is unresolved. Trimming took 0 bases from V and 2 from J, leaving 12 bases between them. This CDR3 contains 15 residues. Germline CDR1 SGDLS, CDR2 YYNGEE. The CDR3 region is CASSVGPTNTYEQYF. Here the CDR3 DNA reads TGTGCCAGCAGCGTAGGCCCCACAAACACCTACGAGCAGTACTTC.

The chain employs TRBV4-3 and TRBJ2-2; unclear D gene. The germline V and J ends were trimmed by 0 bases and 8 bases, with 13 bases remaining between them. Germline CDR1 reads LGHNA; CDR2 reads YSLEER. The CDR3 length is 15 residues. In DNA form, the CDR3 reads TGCGCCAGCAGCCAAGATCCTCGTGCGGCTGGGGAGCTGTTTTTT. Amino acid sequence: CASSQDPRAAGELFF.

The chain joins TRBV5-5 to TRBJ2-7, with D hard to call. This CDR3 region has 13 residues. The V end was cut by 4 bases, the J end by 3 bases, with 11 bases between. Per the germline V gene, CDR1 is SGHKS and CDR2 is YYEKEE (reference sequence). Here the CDR3 reads CASSPTDVYEQYF. DNA of the CDR3: TGTGCCAGCAGCCCTACCGATGTCTACGAGCAGTACTTC.

The rearrangement uses TRBV28 and TRBJ1-2; D remains ambiguous. Germline CDR1 MDHEN, CDR2 SYDVKM. V lost 6 bases and J 7 bases, leaving 9 bases between the germline ends. The CDR3 loop spans 11 amino acids. This CDR3 reads CASSATFGYTF. The CDR3 nucleotides read TGTGCCAGCAGCGCTACCTTTGGCTACACCTTC.

CDR3 sequence (DNA): TGTGCCAGCAGTCTCGGGAGACAAGAGACCCAGTACTTC. Its protein product is CASSLGRQETQYF. This sequence joins TRBV12-3 or TRBV12-4 and TRBJ2-5, with a tentative D call TRBD2 (6 bases). The length of the CDR3 is 13 residues. V was clipped by 5 bases and J by 2 bases, with 9 bases between them.

This chain uses TRBV2 with TRBJ2-1; 12 positions match TRBD2. With V trimmed by 3 bases and J by 4 bases, 4 bases remained unmatched. Germline V gene data show CDR1 as SNHLY and CDR2 as FYNNEI. The CDR3 is made up of 16 amino acids. CDR3 coding DNA: TGTGCCAGCAGTGATACTAGCGGGGGGCGTTACAATGAGCAGTTCTTC. Translated: CASSDTSGGRYNEQFF.

This sequence joins TRBV7-8 and TRBJ1-2, with 7 nucleotides matching TRBD1. This CDR3 spans 14 amino acids. The ends lost 5 bases at V and 6 bases at J; junction bases unmatched: 9. CDR1 is SGHVS and CDR2 is FQNEAQ in the germline V gene. The CDR3 is CASSPSRGKDGYTF. For the CDR3, the DNA is TGTGCCAGCAGCCCCAGCAGGGGGAAAGATGGCTACACCTTC. Full variable domain (remainder filled in from reference TRBV7-8 and TRBJ1-2): GAGVSQSPRYKVAKRGQDVALRCDPISGHVSLFWYQQALGQGPEFLTYFQNEAQLDKSGLPSDRFFAERPEGSVSTLKIQRTQQEDSAVYLCASSPSRGKDGYTFGSGTRLTVV.

The V call is TRBV7-9, the J call TRBJ2-1, with TRBD2 matching 11 bases. Germline values: CDR1 SEHNR, CDR2 FQNEAQ (reference sequence). The ends lost 5 bases at V and 1 base at J; junction bases unmatched: 4. The CDR3 runs to 16 residues. CDR3 amino acids: CASSPLAGGSYNEQFF. The CDR3 DNA follows: TGTGCCAGCAGCCCCCTAGCGGGGGGTTCCTACAATGAGCAGTTCTTC.